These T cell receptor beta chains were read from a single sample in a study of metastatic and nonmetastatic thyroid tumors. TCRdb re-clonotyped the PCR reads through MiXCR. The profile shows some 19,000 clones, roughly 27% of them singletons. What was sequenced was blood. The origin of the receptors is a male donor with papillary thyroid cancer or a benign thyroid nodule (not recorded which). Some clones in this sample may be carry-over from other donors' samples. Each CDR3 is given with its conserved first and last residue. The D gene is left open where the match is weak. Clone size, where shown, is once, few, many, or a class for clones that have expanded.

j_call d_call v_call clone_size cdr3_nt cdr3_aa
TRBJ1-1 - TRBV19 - TGTGCCAGTAGGAGGGGGGGGAACACTGAAGCTTTCTTT CASRRGGNTEAFF
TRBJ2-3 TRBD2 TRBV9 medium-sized TGTGCCAGCAGCCCGACAGCGGGAAGCACAGATACGCAGTATTTT CASSPTAGSTDTQYF
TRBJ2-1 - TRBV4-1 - TGCGCCAGCAGCCAAGGATCCCAGGGCGGGGTGGATGAGCAGTTCTTC CASSQGSQGGVDEQFF
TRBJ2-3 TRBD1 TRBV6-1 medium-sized TGTGCCAGCAGCCTAAGATGGGACAGGGGACGGGATACGCAGTATTTT CASSLRWDRGRDTQYF
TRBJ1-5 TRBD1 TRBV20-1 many TGCAGTGCTAGACCGACAGGGGGAAGTCCCCAGCATTTT CSARPTGGSPQHF
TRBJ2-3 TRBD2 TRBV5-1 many TGCGCCAGCAGCCAAGCCGGGACTAGCGGGATTGCCACAGATACGCAGTATTTT CASSQAGTSGIATDTQYF
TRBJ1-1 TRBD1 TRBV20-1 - TGCAGTGCTTCGACAGGGGTTCGGTATGAAGCTTTCTTT CSASTGVRYEAFF
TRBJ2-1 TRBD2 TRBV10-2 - TGCGCCAGCAGTGATCCTCTAGCGGACCAATACAATGAGCAGTTCTTC CASSDPLADQYNEQFF
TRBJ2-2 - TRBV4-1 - TGCGCCAACAGCCAAGTTCCCAGGGGCCCCACCGGGGAGCTGTTTTTT CANSQVPRGPTGELFF
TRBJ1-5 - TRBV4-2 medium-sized TGTGCCAGCAGCCAAGACTCGGGTAGCGGTCAGCCCCAGCATTTT CASSQDSGSGQPQHF
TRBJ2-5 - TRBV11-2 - TGTGCCAGCAGTCGCCCCGGGAGCACCCAGTACTTC CASSRPGSTQYF